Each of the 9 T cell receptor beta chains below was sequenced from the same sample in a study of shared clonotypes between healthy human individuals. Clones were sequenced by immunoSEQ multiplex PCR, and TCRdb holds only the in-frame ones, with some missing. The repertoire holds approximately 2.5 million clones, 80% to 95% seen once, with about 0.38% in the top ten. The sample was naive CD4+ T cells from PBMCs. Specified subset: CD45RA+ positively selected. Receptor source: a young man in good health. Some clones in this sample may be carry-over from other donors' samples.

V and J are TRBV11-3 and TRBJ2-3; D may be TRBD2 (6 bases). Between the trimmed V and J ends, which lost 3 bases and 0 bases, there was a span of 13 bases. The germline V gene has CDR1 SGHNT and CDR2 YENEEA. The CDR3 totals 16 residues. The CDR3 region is CASSLSSGPSTDTQYF. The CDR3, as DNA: TGTGCCAGCAGCTTGAGTAGCGGCCCCAGCACAGATACGCAGTATTTT.

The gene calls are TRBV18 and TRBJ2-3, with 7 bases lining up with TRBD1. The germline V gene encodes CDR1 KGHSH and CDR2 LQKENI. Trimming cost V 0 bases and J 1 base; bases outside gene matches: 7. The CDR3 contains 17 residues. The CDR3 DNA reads TGTGCCAGCTCACCACCTAATTACAGGGGCGGCACAGATACGCAGTATTTT. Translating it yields CASSPPNYRGGTDTQYF.

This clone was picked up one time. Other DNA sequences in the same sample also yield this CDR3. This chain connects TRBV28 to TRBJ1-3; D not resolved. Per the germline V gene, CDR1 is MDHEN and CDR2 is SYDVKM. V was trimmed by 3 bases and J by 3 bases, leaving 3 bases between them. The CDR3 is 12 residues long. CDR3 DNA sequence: TGTGCCAGCAGTTTTCTTGGAAACACCATATATTTT. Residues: CASSFLGNTIYF.

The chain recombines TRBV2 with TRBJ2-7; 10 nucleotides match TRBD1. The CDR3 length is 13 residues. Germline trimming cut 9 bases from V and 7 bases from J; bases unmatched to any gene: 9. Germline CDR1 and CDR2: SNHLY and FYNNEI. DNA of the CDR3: TGTGCCAGTAGGACAGGGGGGATCGGGGAGCAGTACTTC. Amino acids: CASRTGGIGEQYF.

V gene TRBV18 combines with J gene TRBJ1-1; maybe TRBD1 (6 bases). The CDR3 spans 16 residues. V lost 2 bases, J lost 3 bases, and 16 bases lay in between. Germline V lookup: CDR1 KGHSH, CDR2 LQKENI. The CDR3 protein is CASSPMTGAGYTEAFF. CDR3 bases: TGTGCCAGCTCACCAATGACGGGGGCAGGTTACACTGAAGCTTTCTTT.

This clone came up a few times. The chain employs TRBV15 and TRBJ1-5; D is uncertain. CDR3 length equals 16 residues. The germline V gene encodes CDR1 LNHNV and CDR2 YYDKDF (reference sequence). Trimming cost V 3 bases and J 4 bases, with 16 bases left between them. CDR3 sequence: CATSSNRARGNQPQHF. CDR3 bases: TGTGCCACCAGCAGCAACCGGGCCCGAGGGAATCAGCCCCAGCATTTT.

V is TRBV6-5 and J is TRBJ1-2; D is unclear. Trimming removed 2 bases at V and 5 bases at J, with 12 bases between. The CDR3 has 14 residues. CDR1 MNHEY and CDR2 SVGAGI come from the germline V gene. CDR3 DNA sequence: TGTGCCAGCAGTTACGGCAGAACGGGGTATGGCTACACCTTC. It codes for CASSYGRTGYGYTF.

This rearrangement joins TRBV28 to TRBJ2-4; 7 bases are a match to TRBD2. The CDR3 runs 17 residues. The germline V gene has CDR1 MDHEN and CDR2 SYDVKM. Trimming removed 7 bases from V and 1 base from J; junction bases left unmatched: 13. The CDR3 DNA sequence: TGTGCCAGCATCTCGAGCGGGAAAGATGCGGCCAAAAACATTCAGTACTTC. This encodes CASISSGKDAAKNIQYF.

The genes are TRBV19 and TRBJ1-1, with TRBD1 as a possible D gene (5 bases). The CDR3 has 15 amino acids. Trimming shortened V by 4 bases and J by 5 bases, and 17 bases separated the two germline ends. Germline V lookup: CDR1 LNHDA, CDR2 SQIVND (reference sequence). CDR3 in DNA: TGTGCCAGTAGTACCGGGACTTTCTCGGGGACTGAAGCTTTCTTT. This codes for CASSTGTFSGTEAFF.